This T cell receptor (beta chain) was sequenced in a study of shared clonotypes between healthy human individuals. General observations from the study: Clonotype sharing among the donors was expected to vary with sequencing depth. Among the subsets, naive ones generally showed larger estimated richness than memory ones.

This CDR3 comprises 13 residues. Germline V gene data show CDR1 as MRHNA and CDR2 as SNTAGT. The junction had 7 bases not matched to a gene; V was cut back by 6 bases and J by 7 bases. Per sorted-subset replicate PCR, input was 150 to 250 ng DNA, representing around 29,000 T cell genomes. Libraries were prepared by immunoSEQ multiplex PCR; TCRdb keeps only in-frame clonotypes and omits some of them. Found here are around 1.1 million clones, around three quarters of them singletons; the top ten hold roughly 0.82%. This clone was seen only once. Its antigen remains unknown. Sequenced sample: memory CD4+ T cells from PBMCs. As to subset: CD45RA-negative fraction. The chain carries TRBV6-4 and TRBJ1-2; 8 positions match TRBD1. The receptor was isolated from a man between 18 and 35 years old in good health. Some clones in this sample may be carry-over from other donors' samples. The DNA of the CDR3 is TGTGCCAGCAGGGCGCCAGGGGGCGGTGGCTACACCTTC. This encodes CASRAPGGGGYTF.